Listed below are T cell receptor beta chains from one sample, sequenced in a study of CD8 T cells in Susac syndrome. Each CDR3 protein gets one entry after TCRdb re-called the immunoSEQ multiplex PCR reads with MiXCR. The repertoire holds a few hundred thousand distinct CDR3 sequences, with about 94% as singletons. Sequencing input: CD4+ T cells from PBMCs. These receptors originate from a human donor with multiple sclerosis. Both conserved end residues are part of each CDR3. D genes are given only for firm matches. Some rows have no size entry. The others give once, few or many, or a class for an expanded clone.

d_gene: TRBD1
abundance: .
j_gene: TRBJ2-5
v_gene: TRBV30
CDR3nt: TGTGCCTGGAACCCGGGACAGGTGGGGATGGAGACCCAGTACTTC
CDR3aa: CAWNPGQVGMETQYF

d_gene: .
abundance: .
j_gene: TRBJ2-5
v_gene: TRBV12-3/TRBV12-4
CDR3nt: TGTGCCAGCAGTAAAGACAGGCTACAAGAGACCCAGTACTTC
CDR3aa: CASSKDRLQETQYF

d_gene: TRBD2
abundance: .
j_gene: TRBJ2-3
v_gene: TRBV19
CDR3nt: TGTGCCAGTAGTATAGCAGCGGGAGAAACAGATACGCAGTATTTT
CDR3aa: CASSIAAGETDTQYF

d_gene: .
abundance: .
j_gene: TRBJ2-6
v_gene: TRBV6-2/TRBV6-3
CDR3nt: TGTGCCAGCAGGCGGGGACACCTCTCTGGGGCCAACGTCCTGACTTTC
CDR3aa: CASRRGHLSGANVLTF

d_gene: .
abundance: .
j_gene: TRBJ1-1
v_gene: TRBV7-6
CDR3nt: TGTGCCAGCAGCCAACCGTACCGGGACAAGAACACTGAAGCTTTCTTT
CDR3aa: CASSQPYRDKNTEAFF

d_gene: TRBD1
abundance: .
j_gene: TRBJ1-3
v_gene: TRBV30
CDR3nt: TGTGCCTGGAGTCAGGGGGTGGATGGAAACACCATATATTTT
CDR3aa: CAWSQGVDGNTIYF

d_gene: .
abundance: .
j_gene: TRBJ1-1
v_gene: TRBV4-1
CDR3nt: TGCGCCAGCAGCCATTGGGATTGGGGGAGAACTGAAGCTTTCTTT
CDR3aa: CASSHWDWGRTEAFF

d_gene: .
abundance: .
j_gene: TRBJ2-5
v_gene: TRBV21-1
CDR3nt: TGTGCCAGCACCTACGAAGGGTGCGAGACCCAGTACTTC
CDR3aa: CASTYEGCETQYF

d_gene: .
abundance: .
j_gene: TRBJ1-6
v_gene: TRBV20-1
CDR3nt: TGCAGTGCTAGAGTCCCGCTACTGGATAATTCACCCCTCCACTTT
CDR3aa: CSARVPLLDNSPLHF

d_gene: TRBD2
abundance: .
j_gene: TRBJ2-5
v_gene: TRBV13
CDR3nt: TGTGCCAGCAGCTCCGGCCAGACTAGCGGGAGGGCCGTAGAGACCCAGTACTTC
CDR3aa: CASSSGQTSGRAVETQYF

d_gene: TRBD1
abundance: .
j_gene: TRBJ2-7
v_gene: TRBV19
CDR3nt: TGTGCCAGTAGTATAGGAGGGACAGGGACCTACGAGCAGTACTTC
CDR3aa: CASSIGGTGTYEQYF

d_gene: TRBD1
abundance: .
j_gene: TRBJ2-7
v_gene: TRBV5-8
CDR3nt: TGTGCCAGCAGCTTGGCGGACAGGCCTCTGGAGCAGTACTTC
CDR3aa: CASSLADRPLEQYF

d_gene: .
abundance: .
j_gene: TRBJ1-6
v_gene: TRBV30
CDR3nt: TGTGCCTGGAGTGTCGGACGGGTATCCTCCTCAGATTCACCCCTCCACTTT
CDR3aa: CAWSVGRVSSSDSPLHF

d_gene: .
abundance: .
j_gene: TRBJ1-2
v_gene: TRBV30
CDR3nt: TGTGCATCGGACCCCCAGGGCTATGGCTACACCTTC
CDR3aa: CASDPQGYGYTF

d_gene: TRBD1
abundance: .
j_gene: TRBJ1-2
v_gene: TRBV5-6
CDR3nt: TGTGCCAGCAGCCCGACAGGGGGCTTGAATTATGGCTACACCTTC
CDR3aa: CASSPTGGLNYGYTF

d_gene: .
abundance: .
j_gene: TRBJ1-3
v_gene: TRBV6-1
CDR3nt: TGTGCCAGCAGCCTGCGGGGAGCTGGAAACACCATATATTTT
CDR3aa: CASSLRGAGNTIYF

d_gene: .
abundance: .
j_gene: TRBJ1-2
v_gene: TRBV29-1
CDR3nt: TGCAGCGCTCCCACCGCCTGGGGGGATGGCTACACCTTC
CDR3aa: CSAPTAWGDGYTF

d_gene: .
abundance: .
j_gene: TRBJ2-7
v_gene: TRBV24-1
CDR3nt: TGTGCCACCAGTGATGCGGGGACCGGCTACGAGCAGTACTTC
CDR3aa: CATSDAGTGYEQYF

d_gene: .
abundance: once
j_gene: TRBJ1-2
v_gene: TRBV3-1
CDR3nt: TGTGCCAGCAGCCCTATGCCAGATTTATATGGCTACACCTTC
CDR3aa: CASSPMPDLYGYTF

d_gene: .
abundance: .
j_gene: TRBJ2-3
v_gene: TRBV5-1
CDR3nt: TGCGCCAGCAGCTCGGTTCCCACAGATACGCAGTATTTT
CDR3aa: CASSSVPTDTQYF

d_gene: TRBD2
abundance: .
j_gene: TRBJ2-3
v_gene: TRBV18
CDR3nt: TGTGCCAGCTCACCACTTTCTAGCGGGAGGATAGGGGATACGCAGTATTTT
CDR3aa: CASSPLSSGRIGDTQYF

d_gene: .
abundance: .
j_gene: TRBJ2-3
v_gene: TRBV10-3
CDR3nt: TGTGCCATCAGTCGGGGCGGAAGCACAGATACGCAGTATTTT
CDR3aa: CAISRGGSTDTQYF

d_gene: TRBD1
abundance: .
j_gene: TRBJ2-7
v_gene: TRBV11-2
CDR3nt: TGTGCCAGCAGCTTAGATCTTCGGACAGGGGGCTACCCTACCTACGAGCAGTACTTC
CDR3aa: CASSLDLRTGGYPTYEQYF

d_gene: .
abundance: once
j_gene: TRBJ2-1
v_gene: TRBV5-6
CDR3nt: TGTGCCAGCAGCTTTGTAGGAATGAATGAGCAGTTCTTC
CDR3aa: CASSFVGMNEQFF

d_gene: .
abundance: .
j_gene: TRBJ1-2
v_gene: TRBV4-1
CDR3nt: TGCGCCAGCAGCCAAGCCCCTTTCAGGGTTGTTCGCTACACCTTC
CDR3aa: CASSQAPFRVVRYTF

d_gene: TRBD1
abundance: .
j_gene: TRBJ1-1
v_gene: TRBV29-1
CDR3nt: TGCAGCTCTGGGACCGGGACAGGGGGGGGTGAAGCTTTCTTT
CDR3aa: CSSGTGTGGGEAFF

d_gene: TRBD2
abundance: .
j_gene: TRBJ2-3
v_gene: TRBV20-1
CDR3nt: TGCAGTGCCTCCGGGACTAGCGGGGGCACAGATACGCAGTATTTT
CDR3aa: CSASGTSGGTDTQYF

d_gene: .
abundance: .
j_gene: TRBJ1-1
v_gene: TRBV7-9
CDR3nt: TGTGCCAGCAGCTTGTGGACAGACGACACTGAAGCTTTCTTT
CDR3aa: CASSLWTDDTEAFF

d_gene: .
abundance: .
j_gene: TRBJ1-2
v_gene: TRBV20-1
CDR3nt: TGCAGTGCTAGGGGGACCGATGGCTACACCTTC
CDR3aa: CSARGTDGYTF

d_gene: .
abundance: .
j_gene: TRBJ2-5
v_gene: TRBV9
CDR3nt: TGTGCCAGCAGCGTTGGTGGGGCAGAGACCCAGTACTTC
CDR3aa: CASSVGGAETQYF

d_gene: .
abundance: .
j_gene: TRBJ1-1
v_gene: TRBV30
CDR3nt: TGTGCCTGGAGTTACCGAACGGGAGTCACTGAAGCTTTCTTT
CDR3aa: CAWSYRTGVTEAFF

d_gene: TRBD2
abundance: .
j_gene: TRBJ2-5
v_gene: TRBV29-1
CDR3nt: TGCAGCGTTGGGGAGGGAGGGAAAGAGACCCAGTACTTC
CDR3aa: CSVGEGGKETQYF

d_gene: TRBD1
abundance: .
j_gene: TRBJ2-5
v_gene: TRBV9
CDR3nt: TGTGCCAGCAGCCCCTATACAGGGGCCGAGACCCAGTACTTC
CDR3aa: CASSPYTGAETQYF

d_gene: .
abundance: .
j_gene: TRBJ2-3
v_gene: TRBV2
CDR3nt: TGTGCCAGCAGCGAGCGCCGGGGGAGTCTCGGGGGAGTGGCGCAGTATTTT
CDR3aa: CASSERRGSLGGVAQYF

d_gene: TRBD1
abundance: .
j_gene: TRBJ1-4
v_gene: TRBV7-9
CDR3nt: TGTGCCAGCAGCCAACAGGGGACAGGGAGTAATGAAAAACTGTTTTTT
CDR3aa: CASSQQGTGSNEKLFF

d_gene: TRBD1
abundance: .
j_gene: TRBJ2-5
v_gene: TRBV6-4
CDR3nt: TGTGCCAGCGAACGGGACAGCCAAGAGACCCAGTACTTC
CDR3aa: CASERDSQETQYF

d_gene: .
abundance: .
j_gene: TRBJ1-2
v_gene: TRBV2
CDR3nt: TGTGCCAGCTCCCCAGACTATGGCTACACCTTC
CDR3aa: CASSPDYGYTF

d_gene: .
abundance: few
j_gene: TRBJ2-6
v_gene: TRBV5-1
CDR3nt: TGCGCCAGCAGCTTGGCCTTATCTGGGGCCAACGTCCTGACTTTC
CDR3aa: CASSLALSGANVLTF

d_gene: .
abundance: .
j_gene: TRBJ1-1
v_gene: TRBV29-1
CDR3nt: TGCAGCGTTGAAGATGTACCTGTGAACACTGAAGCTTTCTTT
CDR3aa: CSVEDVPVNTEAFF

d_gene: .
abundance: .
j_gene: TRBJ2-7
v_gene: TRBV12-3/TRBV12-4
CDR3nt: TGTGCCAGCAGCTCCCATCGAGCCTACGAGCAGTACTTC
CDR3aa: CASSSHRAYEQYF

d_gene: .
abundance: .
j_gene: TRBJ1-2
v_gene: TRBV4-1
CDR3nt: TGCGCCAGCAGCCAGTCAGGGCGGTTGGGCTACACCTTC
CDR3aa: CASSQSGRLGYTF

d_gene: .
abundance: .
j_gene: TRBJ2-2
v_gene: TRBV12-5
CDR3nt: TGTGCTAGTGGTCTCCTTGCAGCCAACACCGGGGAGCTGTTTTTT
CDR3aa: CASGLLAANTGELFF

d_gene: .
abundance: few
j_gene: TRBJ1-1
v_gene: TRBV5-1
CDR3nt: TGTGCCAGCAGCTTAGCCGGGGCCACTGAAGCTTTCTTT
CDR3aa: CASSLAGATEAFF

d_gene: .
abundance: .
j_gene: TRBJ1-2
v_gene: TRBV9
CDR3nt: TGTGCCAGCAGCGTGGCAGGGAGAGGGGTCTATGGCTACACCTTC
CDR3aa: CASSVAGRGVYGYTF

d_gene: .
abundance: .
j_gene: TRBJ2-1
v_gene: TRBV6-5
CDR3nt: TGTGCCAGCAGTTTAAGGACCGGCTCCTACAATGAGCAGTTCTTC
CDR3aa: CASSLRTGSYNEQFF

d_gene: .
abundance: .
j_gene: TRBJ1-5
v_gene: TRBV20-1
CDR3nt: TGCAGTGCTTACAGCGACCGGGACGTTAGCAATCAGCCCCAGCATTTT
CDR3aa: CSAYSDRDVSNQPQHF

d_gene: .
abundance: .
j_gene: TRBJ2-2
v_gene: TRBV5-1
CDR3nt: TGCGCCAGCAGTTCCCAAGCCCCGAACACCGGGGAGCTGTTTTTT
CDR3aa: CASSSQAPNTGELFF

d_gene: TRBD2
abundance: .
j_gene: TRBJ2-3
v_gene: TRBV10-3
CDR3nt: TGTGCCTCCGGACTAGCGGGGAACACAGATACGCAGTATTTT
CDR3aa: CASGLAGNTDTQYF

d_gene: .
abundance: .
j_gene: TRBJ1-1
v_gene: TRBV29-1
CDR3nt: TGCAGCGTTGTGGCTTTACGGGGGCTGGGGAACACTGAAGCTTTCTTT
CDR3aa: CSVVALRGLGNTEAFF

d_gene: .
abundance: .
j_gene: TRBJ1-1
v_gene: TRBV5-1
CDR3nt: TGCGCCAGCAGCGCTAGGACAGAGAACACTGAAGCTTTCTTT
CDR3aa: CASSARTENTEAFF

d_gene: .
abundance: .
j_gene: TRBJ1-2
v_gene: TRBV11-2
CDR3nt: TGTGCAACGGCTCGGGACAAATTGTATGGCTACACCTTC
CDR3aa: CATARDKLYGYTF

d_gene: .
abundance: .
j_gene: TRBJ2-6
v_gene: TRBV28
CDR3nt: TGTGCCAGCCAAGGGGGGGCTGAGGCCAACGTCCTGACTTTC
CDR3aa: CASQGGAEANVLTF

d_gene: TRBD2
abundance: .
j_gene: TRBJ2-1
v_gene: TRBV7-2
CDR3nt: TGTGCCAGCAGCTTAGCGGTGGCTAGCGGGGCTTACAATGAGCAGTTCTTC
CDR3aa: CASSLAVASGAYNEQFF